This T cell receptor beta chain was recorded in a study of CD8 T cells in Susac syndrome (dated by TCRdb to between 2018 and 2021). Study-level background: The study used repertoire sequencing to test whether antigen drove CD8+ T cell activation and differentiation in Susac syndrome. The clonality of the CD8+ T cell repertoire was compared across about a dozen healthy donors, roughly 14 Susac syndrome patients and around 16 multiple sclerosis patients. Results the study describes overall, beyond this receptor: The study acknowledged that relatively few individuals were included in the TCR sequencing and HLA analysis.

High-throughput TCR beta sequencing profiled peripheral blood CD8+ and CD4+ T cells from healthy donors, Susac syndrome patients and multiple sclerosis patients. Healthy donors were included as age- and sex-matched controls. Bulk CD8+ and CD4+ T cells were purified by magnetic negative isolation, while CD8+ TEMRA cells were enriched using FACS. Blood was collected in EDTA tubes and processed within 24 hours, with PBMCs isolated through density gradient centrifugation. PBMCs intended for TCR sequencing were cryopreserved in liquid nitrogen and thawed later in a water bath at 37 degrees C. The sorted or isolated CD4+, CD8+ and CD8+ TEMRA cells had a purity of 90% or higher. RNA was extracted using the RNeasy kit, and roughly 0.45 to 1 microgram was reverse transcribed with random hexamers. The immunoSEQ multiplex PCR assay, which covers 54 Vbeta and 13 Jbeta segments, was used to amplify TCR beta CDR3 regions. Bias from PCR amplification was corrected by using a synthetic template baseline for primer optimization and for computational correction. In the source study's methods: Reads were annotated to V, D and J genes according to IMGT and were analyzed with immunoSEQ Analyzer, with only productive sequences retained. Clonality was computed as one minus Shannon entropy normalized by log2 of the number of productive unique sequences. Public and private clones were assessed among the 100 most prevalent clones of each patient and control. A clone was defined as Susac-specific if it was absent from the healthy and MS cohorts, from some 1,100 published viral clones and from other ImmuneACCESS disease sequences. TCRdb trimmed the raw reads at Q25, called clones with MiXCR and kept productive beta chains. Identical CDR3 protein sequences are pooled into one entry, listed with their most common genes and DNA. V and J calls and clone size were set by TCRdb, not the authors. The sample records about 84,000 distinct CDR3 sequences, over 85% of which are singletons. The ten largest make up around 0.31% of the sample.

Concerning this clonotype itself: Its specific antigen is unknown. No base qualities exist here, and no much larger clone lies one base off it.

The source of this sequence is a human donor in good health. The sample consisted of CD8+ T cells from PBMCs.

The CDR3 reads as follows: CASSGRQETYEQYF. The DNA sequence follows: TGTGCCAGCAGCGGGAGACAGGAAACCTACGAGCAGTACTTC. The chain couples TRBV3-1 to TRBJ2-7; a weak D assignment points to TRBD1 (6 bases agree). The CDR3 sequence holds 14 residues, the cysteine and phenylalanine included. Only the CDR3 DNA stays, 42 bases, in frame from base 1. V drops 5 bases and J drops 2 bases, leaving 13 bases in between. In the germline V gene (reference sequence), CDR1 corresponds to LGHDT and CDR2 to YNNKEL.